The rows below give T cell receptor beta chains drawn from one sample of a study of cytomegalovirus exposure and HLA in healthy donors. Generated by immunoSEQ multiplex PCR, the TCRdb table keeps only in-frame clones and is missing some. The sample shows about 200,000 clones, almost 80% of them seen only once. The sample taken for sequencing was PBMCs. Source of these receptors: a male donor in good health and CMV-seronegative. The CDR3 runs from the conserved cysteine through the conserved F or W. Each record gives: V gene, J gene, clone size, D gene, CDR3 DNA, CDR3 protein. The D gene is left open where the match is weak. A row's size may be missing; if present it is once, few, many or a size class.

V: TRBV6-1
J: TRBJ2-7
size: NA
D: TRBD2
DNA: TGTGCCAGCATTTCCCTAAGCGGGGCCTACGAGCAGTACTTC
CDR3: CASISLSGAYEQYF

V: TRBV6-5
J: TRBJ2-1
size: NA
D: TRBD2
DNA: TGTGCCAGCAGCGGACTAGCGGGAGTTAATGAGCAGTTCTTC
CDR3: CASSGLAGVNEQFF

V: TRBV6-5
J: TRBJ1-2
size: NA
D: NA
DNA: TGTGCCAGCACCCCGAGGGCAGGGGACGGAGGCTACACCTTC
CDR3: CASTPRAGDGGYTF

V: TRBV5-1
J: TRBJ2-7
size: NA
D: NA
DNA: TGCGCCAGCAGCTTGCTTCAGTCAGCCTACGAGCAGTACTTC
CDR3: CASSLLQSAYEQYF

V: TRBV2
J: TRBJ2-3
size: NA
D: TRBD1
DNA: TGTGCCAGCAGTGACAGGGGGCTAGATACGCAGTATTTT
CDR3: CASSDRGLDTQYF

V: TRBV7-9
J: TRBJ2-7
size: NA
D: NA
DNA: TGTGCCAGCAGCCCCGGAGTAGGCGAGCAGTACTTC
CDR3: CASSPGVGEQYF

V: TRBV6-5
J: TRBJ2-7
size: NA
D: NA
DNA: TGTGCCAGCATCCTCCGGGACCGGGGGACCTACGAGCAGTACTTC
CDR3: CASILRDRGTYEQYF

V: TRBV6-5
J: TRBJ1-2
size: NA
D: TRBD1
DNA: TGTGCCAGCAGTTTTTCAGGGGGCGACTATGGCTACACCTTC
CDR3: CASSFSGGDYGYTF

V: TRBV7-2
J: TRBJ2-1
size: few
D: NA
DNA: TGTGCCAGCAGCTTAGATGGCGCCCCCCGGGGTGAGCAGTTCTTC
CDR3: CASSLDGAPRGEQFF

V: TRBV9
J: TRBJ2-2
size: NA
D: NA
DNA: TGTGCCAGCAGCGTAGGAGCGGATGGCGGGGAGCTGTTTTTT
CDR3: CASSVGADGGELFF

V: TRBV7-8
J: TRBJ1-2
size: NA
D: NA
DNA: TGTGCCAGCAGCTTAGTACAGGCCTATGGAGGCTACACCTTC
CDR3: CASSLVQAYGGYTF

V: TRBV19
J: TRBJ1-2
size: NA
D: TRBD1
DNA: TGTGCCAGTAGTGAGACAGGGAAAGGCTACACCTTC
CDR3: CASSETGKGYTF

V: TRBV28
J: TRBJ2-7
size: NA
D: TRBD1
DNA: TGTGCCAGCAGTTACCCCTCTGACAGGGTAACTTACGAGCAGTACTTC
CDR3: CASSYPSDRVTYEQYF

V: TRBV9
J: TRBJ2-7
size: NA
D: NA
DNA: TGTGCCAGCAGCGGGGGGGAGGACACCGAGCAGTACTTC
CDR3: CASSGGEDTEQYF

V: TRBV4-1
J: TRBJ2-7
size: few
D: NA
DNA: TGCGCCAGCAGCCAAGAAACGTCAGTTATATCCTACGAGCAGTACTTC
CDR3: CASSQETSVISYEQYF

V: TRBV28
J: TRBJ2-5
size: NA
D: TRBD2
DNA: TGTGCCAGCAGTCTTAGCGGGGGGGGGTCCGAGACCCAGTACTTC
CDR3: CASSLSGGGSETQYF

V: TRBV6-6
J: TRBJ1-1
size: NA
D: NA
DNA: TGTGCCAGCAGTTACTCGAGTTCGAACACTGAAGCTTTCTTT
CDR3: CASSYSSSNTEAFF

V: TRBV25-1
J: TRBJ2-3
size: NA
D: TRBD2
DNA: TGTGCCAGCAGTGAACGACTAGCGGGCTCAGATACGCAGTATTTT
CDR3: CASSERLAGSDTQYF